Included here is one T cell receptor beta chain sequence, with context. Specified time point: pretreatment peripheral blood. This CDR3 has 16 residues. The germline V and J ends were trimmed by 1 base and 2 bases, with 15 bases remaining between them. Germline CDR1 and CDR2: SGHTA and FQGNSA. The templates were synthetic TCR analogs, and they were spiked into each PCR. Libraries were prepared by immunoSEQ multiplex PCR; TCRdb keeps only in-frame clonotypes and omits some of them. The data contain 75,000 to 95,000 clones, over 80% of them singletons. The data originate from a study of PD-L1 blockade in urothelial cancer. Whole-study context: Starting in 2014, patients were given atezolizumab (1,200 mg intravenously every 3 weeks). Per blood sample, T cells had a median of about 130,000.

Here the sequenced sample was PBMCs, taken around atezolizumab (anti-PD-L1) treatment. The genes are TRBV7-2 and TRBJ2-7; unclear D gene. This sequence originates from a man aged 35-49 years with urothelial cancer. The CDR3 sequence is CASSLGVSLGPYEQYF. Here the CDR3 DNA reads TGTGCCAGCAGCTTAGGGGTCAGCCTAGGCCCCTACGAGCAGTACTTC.